This record looks at one T cell receptor (beta chain) sequence and its context. Original analysis: From reference gene primer amplification, estimates of nucleated cell counts were derived. TCRdb's copy holds only in-frame clones and misses some; the assay was immunoSEQ multiplex PCR. The D gene and trimming were derived from the DNA, and the V and J assignments and clone size from that table. The data contain approximately 21,000 clones, nearly 90% of them seen just once; the ten biggest clones take up about 7.9%. The sample belongs to a study of blood T cell repertoires in COVID-19. This receptor was identified in a human donor with active COVID-19. The donor label of this sample is uncertain. Material: peripheral blood.

DNA of the CDR3: TGTGCCAGTAGTTCTAGCGGGAGGGAGACCCAGTACTTC. Encoded protein: CASSSSGRETQYF. V and J are TRBV19 and TRBJ2-5; TRBD2 aligns across 11 bases. The junction had 1 base not matched to a gene; V was cut back by 5 bases and J by 5 bases. This CDR3 is 13 amino acids long. The germline V gene encodes CDR1 LNHDA and CDR2 SQIVND (reference sequence).